These 28 T cell receptor beta chains were sequenced from one sample in a study of early T cells in non-severe SARS-CoV-2 infection. Using its own MiXCR run on the 5' RACE reads, TCRdb lists one record per CDR3 protein. The repertoire has tens of thousands of distinct CDR3 sequences, 10% of them found once; the top ten carry approximately 8%. This specimen was whole blood, taken at baseline. The receptors were gathered from an adult who was a healthcare worker with PCR-confirmed SARS-CoV-2 infection or an uninfected control (not recorded which).

This chain joins TRBV2 and TRBJ2-3; D gene ambiguous. The CDR3 has 12 amino acids. Germline CDR1 SNHLY, CDR2 FYNNEI. V was shortened by 4 bases and J by 2 bases, with 4 bases between the two germline ends. This chain's CDR3 is CASSAHTDTQYF. The CDR3 coding sequence is TGTGCCAGCAGTGCCCACACAGATACGCAGTATTTT.

About this clonotype: At one boundary the junction diverges from the germline segment, which might be a read error. V and J are TRBV2 and TRBJ2-7, with D hard to call. The CDR3 is 13 residues long. Germline V gene lookup returns CDR1 SNHLY and CDR2 FYNNEI. Here the CDR3 reads CASSDNTYYVQYF. The CDR3 DNA follows: TGTGCCAGCAGTGACAACACCTACTACGTGCAGTACTTC.

V usage is TRBV20-1 and J usage is TRBJ2-1; perhaps TRBD1 as D (6 bases). The CDR3 has 15 amino acids. Germline V gene data show CDR1 as DFQATT and CDR2 as SNEGSKA (reference sequence). V was pared by 5 bases and J by 6 bases, with 20 bases between. CDR3 sequence (DNA): TGCAGTGCTCTGACAGACAGGATGAGGGGCAATGAGCAGTTCTTC. Encoded protein: CSALTDRMRGNEQFF.

The gene calls are TRBV3-1 and TRBJ2-1; maybe TRBD2 (6 bases). The germline CDR1 and CDR2 sequences are LGHDT and YNNKEL (reference sequence). V was clipped by 3 bases and J by 7 bases, with 13 bases between them. The CDR3 has 14 residues. The CDR3 coding sequence is TGTGCCAGCAGCCAGCGCGGGACGGGAAATGAGCAGTTCTTC. It translates to CASSQRGTGNEQFF.

This clonotype was detected only a few times. This sequence joins TRBV4-1 and TRBJ2-5; 8 bases line up with TRBD1. J gave up 5 bases and V 1 base, and 0 bases lay outside the gene matches. CDR1 and CDR2 from the germline V gene are MGHRA and YSYEKL. The CDR3 runs 13 residues. CDR3 nucleotides: TGCGCCAGCAGCCAAGGACAGGGGGAGACCCAGTACTTC. Protein product: CASSQGQGETQYF.

V gene TRBV7-9 combines with J gene TRBJ2-5; D gene uncertain. The CDR3 length is 12 residues. The V end was cut by 6 bases, the J end by 4 bases, with 9 bases between. Germline V gene data show CDR1 as SEHNR and CDR2 as FQNEAQ (reference sequence). CDR3 coding DNA: TGTGCCAGCAGGTCCGACACAGAGACCCAGTACTTC. Translation: CASRSDTETQYF.

This clonotype came up many times. The chain links TRBV7-2 to TRBJ2-2, with 8 positions matching TRBD1. The CDR3 runs to 15 residues. The germline gives CDR1 SGHTA, CDR2 FQGNSA. The V segment lost 3 bases and the J segment 6 bases; nucleotides outside the gene matches: 6. CDR3 nucleotide sequence: TGTGCCAGCAGCTTCAATAACAGGGGGGCCGGGGAGCTGTTTTTT. Translating gives CASSFNNRGAGELFF.

This clonotype was seen repeatedly, ten times or more. The chain employs TRBV7-9 and TRBJ1-2; D is uncertain. Per the germline V gene, CDR1 is SEHNR and CDR2 is FQNEAQ (reference sequence). This CDR3 is built from 14 residues. Trimming took off 5 bases at V and 0 bases at J, with 10 bases between the two ends. CDR3 residues: CASSGNGPNYGYTF. DNA for the CDR3: TGTGCCAGCAGCGGAAATGGACCTAACTATGGCTACACCTTC.

The J gene is TRBJ1-6, the V gene TRBV9; D is uncertain. The V end lost 2 bases, the J end lost 0 bases, and 9 bases lay between the germline ends. CDR3 length: 16 amino acids. Germline V CDR1 and CDR2: SGDLS, YYNGEE. CDR3 loop: CASSVSISSYNSPLHF. The CDR3 DNA sequence: TGTGCCAGCAGCGTTTCAATCAGCTCCTATAATTCACCCCTCCACTTT. Drawing the rest from reference TRBV9 and TRBJ1-6, the complete variable domain is DSGVTQTPKHLITATGQRVTLRCSPRSGDLSVYWYQQSLDQGLQFLIQYYNGEERAKGNILERFSAQQFPDLHSELNLSSLELGDSALYFCASSVSISSYNSPLHFGNGTRLTVT.

Ten or more counts support this clonotype. The chain links TRBV20-1 to TRBJ2-2; no definite D call. Germline CDR1 and CDR2: DFQATT and SNEGSKA (reference sequence). Trimming stripped 0 bases from V and 6 bases from J, with 17 bases between. This CDR3 has 16 amino acids. Here the CDR3 DNA reads TGCAGTGCTAGAGATCAACGAACTCCGGTGGCCGGGGAGCTGTTTTTT. Its translation: CSARDQRTPVAGELFF.

The chain combines TRBV9 with TRBJ1-1; D gene ambiguous. The V end lost 0 bases, the J end lost 12 bases, and 15 bases lay between the germline ends. This CDR3 region has 13 residues. Germline V CDR1 and CDR2: SGDLS, YYNGEE. The CDR3 loop reads CASSVAGEGKTFF. CDR3 sequence (DNA): TGTGCCAGCAGCGTAGCTGGGGAGGGAAAAACTTTCTTT.

This sequence joins TRBV11-3 and TRBJ2-7; D uncertain. The length of the CDR3 is 14 residues. V lost 1 base to trimming and J lost 4 bases, with 11 bases between them. Looked up from germline, CDR1 is SGHNT and CDR2 is YENEEA. The DNA for the CDR3 is TGTGCCAGCAGCTTAGCCAATTGGGGATACGAGCAGTACTTC. Its translation: CASSLANWGYEQYF.

This clonotype was detected many times. CDR3 nucleotide sequence: TGTGCCAGCAGTGAAGAAGCGGGGAGAAACAATGAGCAGTTCTTC. Its protein is CASSEEAGRNNEQFF. The chain uses TRBV2 and TRBJ2-1; TRBD2 agrees at 7 bases. Trimming took 1 base from V and 5 from J; bases not matched to a gene: 5. The CDR3 consists of 15 residues. CDR1 and CDR2 from the germline V gene are SNHLY and FYNNEI.

This clonotype occurred a few times. The rearrangement links TRBV3-1 to TRBJ2-4, with D tentatively TRBD1 or TRBD2 (5 bases each). V lost 4 bases to trimming and J lost 0 bases, with 19 bases between them. CDR3 length: 18 amino acids. CDR1 is LGHDT, CDR2 YNNKEL, per germline (reference sequence). CDR3 DNA sequence: TGTGCCAGCAGCCTAGGGACCCTCTCATGGTTAGCCAAAAACATTCAGTACTTC. It encodes CASSLGTLSWLAKNIQYF.

The gene calls are TRBV7-2 and TRBJ2-3; D is ambiguous. The ends were cut back, 5 bases at V and 6 bases at J, with 9 bases in the middle. Germline CDR1 SGHTA, CDR2 FQGNSA. This CDR3 contains 12 residues. CDR3 nucleotides: TGTGCCAGCAGCCCTACGTCGGATACGCAGTATTTT. Translation: CASSPTSDTQYF.

This clonotype has ten or more counts. This chain links TRBV7-2 with TRBJ2-3; 7 bases agree with TRBD1. The V gene end was trimmed by 2 bases and the J gene end by 9 bases; junction bases not matched to a gene: 5. The CDR3 consists of 13 residues. Germline V gene sequence: CDR1 SGHTA, CDR2 FQGNSA. For the CDR3, the DNA is TGTGCCAGCAGCTTAAACCAGGGGGAGACGCAGTATTTT. Protein product: CASSLNQGETQYF.

The table lists this clonotype with a few counts. This chain links TRBV7-9 with TRBJ2-3; D may be TRBD1 or TRBD2 (5 bases each). The CDR3 spans 14 residues. The ends were cut back, 5 bases at V and 4 bases at J, with 13 bases in the middle. Germline V gives CDR1 SEHNR, CDR2 FQNEAQ (reference sequence). This CDR3 reads CASSENGTPDTQYF. DNA for the CDR3: TGTGCCAGCAGCGAGAACGGGACCCCAGATACGCAGTATTTT.

This clonotype was counted between two and nine times. The chain uses TRBV3-1 and TRBJ2-2; D gene uncertain. This CDR3 is 15 amino acids long. Per germline, CDR1 LGHDT and CDR2 YNNKEL (reference sequence). The V and J ends lost 1 base and 3 bases respectively, with 9 bases between them. In nucleotides, the CDR3 is TGTGCCAGCAGCCAAGCGCAGCTAGACACCGGGGAGCTGTTTTTT. It is translated as CASSQAQLDTGELFF.

The CDR3 DNA is TGTGCCAGCAGCTCCGGGACAGATACTTATGGCAATCAGCCCCAGCATTTT. This encodes CASSSGTDTYGNQPQHF. The chain joins TRBV5-6 to TRBJ1-5; 7 bases match TRBD1. The ends lost 3 bases at V and 2 bases at J; junction bases unmatched: 11. The CDR3 is 17 amino acids. Germline loops: CDR1 SGHDT, CDR2 YYEEEE. The full variable domain, in which reference TRBV5-6 and TRBJ1-5 provide the parts outside the CDR3, is DAGVTQSPTHLIKTRGQQVTLRCSPKSGHDTVSWYQQALGQGPQFIFQYYEEEERQRGNFPDRFSGHQFPNYSSELNVNALLLGDSALYLCASSSGTDTYGNQPQHFGDGTRLSIL.

This clonotype has only a few counts. The chain has TRBV7-3 and TRBJ1-2; TRBD1 might be the D (6 bases). There are 16 residues in the CDR3. With 1 base removed from V and 4 bases from J, the gap between germline ends came to 16 bases. CDR1 is SGHTA, CDR2 FQGTGA, per germline. The CDR3 loop reads CASSLKGPGVLYGYTF. CDR3 DNA: TGTGCCAGCAGCTTAAAGGGGCCAGGGGTCCTCTATGGCTACACCTTC.

This clonotype was counted between two and nine times. The J gene is TRBJ2-7, the V gene TRBV9; TRBD1 might be the D (6 bases). V was shortened by 1 base and J by 4 bases, with 12 bases between the two germline ends. There are 14 residues in the CDR3. The germline CDR1 and CDR2 sequences are SGDLS and YYNGEE. As DNA, the CDR3 is TGTGCCAGCAGCGTATCGGGCAGGGGATACGAGCAGTACTTC. Translating gives CASSVSGRGYEQYF. The whole variable domain, filled in from reference TRBV9 and TRBJ2-7, reads DSGVTQTPKHLITATGQRVTLRCSPRSGDLSVYWYQQSLDQGLQFLIQYYNGEERAKGNILERFSAQQFPDLHSELNLSSLELGDSALYFCASSVSGRGYEQYFGPGTRLTVT.

This clonotype came up many times. The CDR3 DNA reads TGTGCCAGCAGTTACGGACAGAACTATGGCTACACCTTC. It yields the protein CASSYGQNYGYTF. This sequence joins TRBV6-6 and TRBJ1-2, with D maybe TRBD1 (6 bases). Per the germline V gene, CDR1 is MNHNY and CDR2 is SVGAGI (reference sequence). V was shortened by 2 bases and J by 2 bases, with 6 bases between the two germline ends. The CDR3 spans 13 residues.

To note about this clonotype: It may be a read error: a sequence one base away is much more abundant. The gene calls are TRBV27 and TRBJ1-1; D unresolved. Per germline, CDR1 MNHEY and CDR2 SMNVEV (reference sequence). This CDR3 is 14 amino acids long. The CDR3: CASSFGLKNTEALF. In nucleotides, the CDR3 is TGTGCCAGCAGTTTCGGGCTGAAGAACACTGAAGCTCTCTTT.

This clonotype was seen only a few times. CDR3 amino acids: CASSPRPGRDYGYTF. DNA of the CDR3: TGTGCCAGCAGCCCAAGACCTGGTAGAGACTATGGCTACACCTTC. The V gene is TRBV7-2, the J gene TRBJ1-2; D is uncertain. CDR3 length: 15 residues. Germline V lookup: CDR1 SGHTA, CDR2 FQGNSA. The V and J ends lost 5 bases and 3 bases respectively, with 16 bases between them.

This clonotype was detected many times. The chain carries TRBV11-2 and TRBJ2-7; D ambiguous. Trimming cost V 0 bases and J 6 bases, with 15 bases left between them. Germline loops: CDR1 SGHAT, CDR2 FQNNGV. This CDR3 region has 15 residues. CDR3 region: CASSLDSWRLGEQYF. CDR3 DNA sequence: TGTGCCAGCAGCTTAGATTCATGGCGACTTGGCGAGCAGTACTTC.

In its sample, this clonotype was seen a few times. V is TRBV2 and J is TRBJ2-7; either TRBD1 or TRBD2 may fit D (5 bases each). V was pared by 5 bases and J by 3 bases, with 14 bases between. The CDR3 covers 14 residues. Germline V lookup: CDR1 SNHLY, CDR2 FYNNEI. DNA of the CDR3: TGTGCCAGCAGTCCTCGCTGGGACCGCTACGAGCAGTACTTC. It codes for CASSPRWDRYEQYF. The full variable domain, its missing parts supplied by reference TRBV2 and TRBJ2-7, is EPEVTQTPSHQVTQMGQEVILRCVPISNHLYFYWYRQILGQKVEFLVSFYNNEISEKSEIFDDQFSVERPDGSNFTLKIRSTKLEDSAMYFCASSPRWDRYEQYFGPGTRLTVT.

This clonotype was seen only a few times. This chain links TRBV7-2 with TRBJ2-5; TRBD1 aligns across 8 bases. The CDR3 contains 15 residues. J lost 5 bases, V lost 1 base, and 6 bases had no gene match. CDR1 and CDR2 from the germline V gene are SGHTA and FQGNSA. The CDR3 protein is CASSLEPQGAETQYF. Here the CDR3 DNA reads TGTGCCAGCAGCTTAGAACCCCAGGGGGCGGAGACCCAGTACTTC.

This clonotype appeared a few times. The chain carries TRBV5-4 and TRBJ1-1; D unresolved. Between the trimmed V and J ends, which lost 2 bases and 3 bases, there was a span of 11 bases. Germline V gene data show CDR1 as SGHNT and CDR2 as YYREEE (reference sequence). The CDR3 totals 14 residues. This chain's CDR3 is CASSFQAGHTEAFF. In DNA form, the CDR3 reads TGTGCCAGCAGCTTCCAGGCCGGCCACACTGAAGCTTTCTTT.